One sample yielded the 5 T cell receptor beta chains listed below, sequenced in a study of CD8+ T cells in alopecia areata. Reverse transcription of extracted RNA yielded cDNA, which provided the sequencing template. This table comes from immunoSEQ multiplex PCR, and its TCRdb copy is limited to in-frame clones, with some not included. The sample has some 170,000 clones, around 58% seen once. Treatment: oral pan-JAK inhibitor, 5-10 mg twice daily. Sequenced here: CD4+ T cells sorted from blood, sampled around week 55, from a patient treated with tofacitinib. These receptors were obtained from a human donor with alopecia areata.

V gene TRBV29-1 combines with J gene TRBJ1-2, with 7 bases identical to TRBD1. Trimming at V came to 6 bases and at J to 6 bases, leaving 13 bases not matched to a gene. This CDR3 spans 14 amino acids. The germline V gene encodes CDR1 SQVTM and CDR2 ANQGSEA. This CDR3 reads CSVVDREGYDGYTF. The DNA of the CDR3 is TGCAGCGTCGTCGACAGGGAAGGCTATGATGGCTACACCTTC.

This clone was recorded a few times. The V gene is TRBV7-9, the J gene TRBJ1-1; D not certain. The germline CDR1 and CDR2 sequences are SEHNR and FQNEAQ (reference sequence). This CDR3 is built from 13 residues. V was clipped by 3 bases and J by 1 base, with 6 bases between them. The CDR3 protein is CASSFRQNTEAFF. The CDR3 bases are TGTGCCAGCAGCTTCAGACAGAACACTGAAGCTTTCTTT.

The chain recombines TRBV7-3 with TRBJ2-5; the D gene is possibly TRBD2 (6 bases). CDR1 and CDR2 from the germline V gene are SGHTA and FQGTGA. The CDR3 spans 13 residues. Trimming took off 2 bases at V and 4 bases at J, with 8 bases between the two ends. The CDR3: CASSLRGGETQYF. The CDR3 nucleotides read TGTGCCAGCAGCTTACGGGGAGGAGAGACCCAGTACTTC. The full variable domain, with the rest looked up from reference TRBV7-3 and TRBJ2-5, is GAGVSQTPSNKVTEKGKYVELRCDPISGHTALYWYRQSLGQGPEFLIYFQGTGAADDSGLPNDRFFAVRPEGSVSTLKIQRTERGDSAVYLCASSLRGGETQYFGPGTRLLVL.

This clone was seen only a few times. This same CDR3 is encoded by further DNA sequences in the sample. The chain uses TRBV29-1 and TRBJ2-7; D perhaps matches TRBD1 (6 bases). Germline V CDR1 and CDR2: SQVTM, ANQGSEA. V lost 7 bases, J lost 2 bases, and 9 bases lay in between. The CDR3 has 11 residues. As DNA, the CDR3 is TGCAGCGCTGGACAGACCTACGAGCAGTACTTC. This encodes CSAGQTYEQYF.

The gene calls are TRBV5-6 and TRBJ1-2; no definite D call. The CDR3 is 17 residues long. V lost 4 bases and J 2 bases, leaving 21 bases between the germline ends. CDR1 and CDR2 (germline): SGHDT, YYEEEE. The DNA for the CDR3 is TGTGCCAGCAGCCAGGACTCTATGGGGTCCTACAACTATGGCTACACCTTC. Translated, it gives CASSQDSMGSYNYGYTF.